This entry concerns a single T cell receptor (beta chain). Its target is not known. The junction departs from germline at one end; a sequencing error may be responsible. PCR employed 60 Vbeta and 13 Jbeta primers. Data came from immunoSEQ multiplex PCR; TCRdb stores just in-frame clones and leaves some out. The data hold 110,000 or so clones, with 70% to 85% observed a single time. The data originate from a study of cytomegalovirus exposure and HLA in healthy donors. Study-level findings and limits: HLA alleles were associated with fewer than 20,000 TCR beta sequences in a later analysis at 0.05 false discovery rate. Earlier findings revealed that most TCR beta V segments proved productive either about 90% or about 30% of the time.

The receptor comes from a man aged 18 to 29 in good health and CMV-seropositive. Sequenced: PBMCs.

CDR3 DNA sequence: TGCGCCAGCAGCTTGGAGAGTCTACCTCGGGACTTC. It is translated as CASSLESLPRDF. The gene calls are TRBV5-1 and TRBJ2-5; D gene ambiguous. CDR1 and CDR2 (germline): SGHRS, YFSETQ. The CDR3 consists of 12 residues.